The present T cell receptor beta chain was sequenced within a study of CD8 T cells in ankylosing spondylitis. Researchers built TCR beta libraries using quantitative 5'-RACE with molecular barcodes. TCRdb re-derived calls from the 5' RACE reads in MiXCR, one entry per CDR3 protein. The sample has roughly 450,000 distinct CDR3 sequences, roughly 27% seen once. Concerning this clonotype itself: The target antigen is unknown.

Overall study findings and caveats: Enrichment of disease-linked clones was reportedly significant in matched ankylosing spondylitis synovial fluid. Made up of fewer than 10 highly homologous variants, a TCR beta motif appeared characteristic of ankylosing spondylitis blood. The authors found the disease-linked clones to be CD8+ and relatively rare in peripheral blood.

What was sequenced was blood, either unsorted or a sorted T cell fraction (not recorded which). The receptor was derived from a male donor with ankylosing spondylitis.

In nucleotides, the CDR3 is TGTGCCACCAGAGGATACGGGAGAGGTAGTGAGCAGTTCTTC. Its translation is CATRGYGRGSEQFF. The chain employs TRBV19 and TRBJ2-1, with D possibly being TRBD2 (6 bases). The CDR3 covers 14 residues. Germline-derived CDR1 and CDR2 are LNHDA and SQIVND (reference sequence). V lost 10 bases and J lost 9, with 22 bases in between.